Below are 2 T cell receptor beta chains sequenced from a single sample in a study of T cell repertoires in cytomegalovirus infection (dated by TCRdb to between 2018 and 2021). Sequencing relied on an Illumina HiSeq 1500. In-frame beta chains were kept once TCRdb had trimmed the public reads at Q25 with fastp and called clones with MiXCR. Here each entry gathers all rows of one CDR3 protein and keeps the most common genes and DNA. The sample table holds about 190,000 distinct CDR3 sequences, of which 8% to 10% were seen once. Around 4.4% of the sample is held by the ten biggest clonotypes. Sequencing was performed on PBMCs. The receptor set was obtained from a human donor in good health (CMV status not recorded). Some clones in this sample may be carry-over from other donors' samples.

The sample holds many counts of this clonotype. J is TRBJ1-4 and V is TRBV7-2, with D unclear. The ends were cut back, 3 bases at V and 6 bases at J, with 8 bases in the middle. Germline CDR1 and CDR2: SGHTA and FQGNSA. CDR3 length: 13 amino acids. The DNA for the CDR3 is TGTGCCAGCAGCTTGGACCCGTATGAAAAACTGTTTTTT. This translates into CASSLDPYEKLFF.

This clonotype was picked up a small number of times. V is TRBV6-2 or TRBV6-3 and J is TRBJ2-5; 7 bases line up with TRBD2. Germline lookup yields CDR1 MNHEY and CDR2 SVGEGT. CDR3 length: 14 residues. V gave up 5 bases and J gave up 7 bases; unmatched junction bases: 10. The CDR3 DNA reads as TGTGCCAGCAGTGAGGAGACTAGCTTCGCGACCCAGTACTTC. Translation gives CASSEETSFATQYF.